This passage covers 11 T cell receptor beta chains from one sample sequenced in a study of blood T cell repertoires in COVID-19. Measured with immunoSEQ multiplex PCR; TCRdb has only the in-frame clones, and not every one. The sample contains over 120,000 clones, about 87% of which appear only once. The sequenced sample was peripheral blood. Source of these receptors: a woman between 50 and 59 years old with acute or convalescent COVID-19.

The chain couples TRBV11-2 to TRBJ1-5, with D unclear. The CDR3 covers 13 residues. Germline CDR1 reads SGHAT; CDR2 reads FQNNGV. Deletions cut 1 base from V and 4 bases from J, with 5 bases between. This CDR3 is CASSLVRNQPQHF. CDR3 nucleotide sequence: TGTGCCAGCAGCTTAGTACGGAATCAGCCCCAGCATTTT.

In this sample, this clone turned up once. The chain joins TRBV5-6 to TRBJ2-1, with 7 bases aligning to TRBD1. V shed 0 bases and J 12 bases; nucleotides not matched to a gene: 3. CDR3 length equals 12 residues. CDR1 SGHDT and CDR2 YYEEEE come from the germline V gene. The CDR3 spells CASSLGDRRQFF. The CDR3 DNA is TGTGCCAGCAGCTTGGGGGACAGAAGGCAGTTCTTC.

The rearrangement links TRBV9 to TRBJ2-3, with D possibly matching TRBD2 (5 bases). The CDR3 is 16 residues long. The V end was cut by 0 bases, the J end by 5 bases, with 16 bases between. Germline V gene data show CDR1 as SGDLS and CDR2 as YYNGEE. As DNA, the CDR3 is TGTGCCAGCAGCGTAGGGTACGGGCGGGCAGGAGATACGCAGTATTTT. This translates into CASSVGYGRAGDTQYF.

In DNA form, the CDR3 reads TGTGCCAGCAGCGTGGACAGAGCTAACTATGGCTACACCTTC. Residues: CASSVDRANYGYTF. J is TRBJ1-2 and V is TRBV9; maybe TRBD1 (6 bases). This CDR3 comprises 14 residues. V was trimmed by 2 bases and J by 0 bases, leaving 8 bases between them. CDR1 is SGDLS and CDR2 is YYNGEE in the germline V gene.

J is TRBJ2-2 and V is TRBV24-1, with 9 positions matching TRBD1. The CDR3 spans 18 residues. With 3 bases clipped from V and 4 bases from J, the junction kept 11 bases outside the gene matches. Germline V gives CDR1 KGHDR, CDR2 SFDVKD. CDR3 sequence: CATSDPSPGQGTTGELFF. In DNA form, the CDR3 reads TGTGCCACCAGTGATCCCTCTCCGGGACAGGGTACCACCGGGGAGCTGTTTTTT.

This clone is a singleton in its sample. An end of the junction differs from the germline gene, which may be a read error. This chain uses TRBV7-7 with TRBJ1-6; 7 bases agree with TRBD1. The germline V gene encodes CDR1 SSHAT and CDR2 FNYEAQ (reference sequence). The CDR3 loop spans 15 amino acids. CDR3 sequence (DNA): TGTGCTAGCAGCTTAGCGGCAGGGGGAAATTCACCCCTCCACTTT. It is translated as CASSLAAGGNSPLHF.

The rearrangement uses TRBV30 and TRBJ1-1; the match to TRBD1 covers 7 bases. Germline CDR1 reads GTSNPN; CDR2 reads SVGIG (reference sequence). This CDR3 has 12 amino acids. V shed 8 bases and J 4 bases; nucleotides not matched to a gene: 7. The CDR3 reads CALDRAGTEAFF. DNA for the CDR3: TGTGCCCTTGACAGGGCGGGCACTGAAGCTTTCTTT.

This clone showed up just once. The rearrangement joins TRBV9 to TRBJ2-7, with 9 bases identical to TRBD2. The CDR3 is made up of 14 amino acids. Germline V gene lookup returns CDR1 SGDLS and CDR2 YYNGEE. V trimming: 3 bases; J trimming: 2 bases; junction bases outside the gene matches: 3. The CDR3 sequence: CASSASGRPYEQYF. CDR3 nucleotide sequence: TGTGCCAGCAGCGCCAGCGGGAGGCCCTACGAGCAGTACTTC.

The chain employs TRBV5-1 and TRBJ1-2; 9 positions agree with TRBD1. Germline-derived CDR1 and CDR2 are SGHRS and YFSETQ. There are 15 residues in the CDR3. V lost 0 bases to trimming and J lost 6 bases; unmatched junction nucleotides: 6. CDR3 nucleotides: TGCGCCAGCAGCTTGGCGACAGGGGGATTGGATGGCTACACCTTC. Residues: CASSLATGGLDGYTF. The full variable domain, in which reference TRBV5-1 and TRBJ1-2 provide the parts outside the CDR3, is KAGVTQTPRYLIKTRGQQVTLSCSPISGHRSVSWYQQTPGQGLQFLFEYFSETQRNKGNFPGRFSGRQFSNSRSEMNVSTLELGDSALYLCASSLATGGLDGYTFGSGTRLTVV.

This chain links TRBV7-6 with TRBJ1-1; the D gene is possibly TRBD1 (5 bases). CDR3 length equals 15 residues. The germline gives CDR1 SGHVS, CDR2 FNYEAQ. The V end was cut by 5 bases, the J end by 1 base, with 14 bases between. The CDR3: CASSPPGGENTEAFF. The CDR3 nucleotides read TGTGCCAGCAGCCCCCCGGGGGGGGAGAACACTGAAGCTTTCTTT.

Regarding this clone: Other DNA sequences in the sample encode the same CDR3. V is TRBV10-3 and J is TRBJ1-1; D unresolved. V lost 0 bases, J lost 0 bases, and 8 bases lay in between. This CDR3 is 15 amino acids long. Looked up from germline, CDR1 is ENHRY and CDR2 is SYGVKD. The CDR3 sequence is CAISESRQVNTEAFF. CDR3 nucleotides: TGTGCCATCAGTGAGTCGAGACAAGTGAACACTGAAGCTTTCTTT.